The T cell receptor beta chain under discussion was sequenced for a study of blood T cell repertoires in COVID-19 (dated by TCRdb to the early 2020s). About the investigation overall: Samples covering the acute and convalescent phases of COVID-19 were provided by collaborators in the United States, Italy and Spain. The prospective study material was composed of cDNA or gDNA derived from T cells, B-cell-depleted T cells, or PBMCs. Deeply sampled blood TCRbeta repertoires from subjects exposed to, actively infected with, or recovered from COVID-19 were included in the dataset. The repertoires were released in a freely available public database meant as a resource for research on the immune response to SARS-CoV-2. Samples were obtained from the ongoing ImmuneRACE study (first 160 participants) and from about 1,300 subjects provided by 6 global collaborators. Nearly every sample came with metadata listing a de-identified subject ID, COVID-19 status, age in years and sex. Where HLA class I and class II types were available, the types were taken from metadata supplied by the sample provider, not from assay-based typing.

Comments on this clone: This clone's antigen is unknown. Base-call qualities are not available, and no considerably larger clone is one nucleotide away.

The collaborating institutions used their own protocols to collect whole blood in K2EDTA tubes. For TCRbeta analysis, collaborators shipped samples in one of three forms: frozen whole blood, isolated PBMCs, or DNA extracted from either of those sample types. Study-wide findings and limitations: Clinical and demographic metadata were provided uncurated, with the amount varying by source and participant.

The immunoSEQ Assay, a bias-controlled multiplex PCR, was used to amplify TCRbeta CDR3 regions from genomic DNA. As for the original processing: Nucleated cell counts per sample were estimated from amplification of reference gene primers within the assay. To quantify the absolute abundance of each unique TCRbeta CDR3 rearrangement, sequence reads were collapsed and filtered. For each sample, productive Simpson clonality was calculated by taking the square root of Simpson's diversity index across productive rearrangements. TCRdb holds this immuneACCESS table with in-frame rearrangements only. Some clones are missing; in checked studies, unresolved V genes explain under half, and the rest has no known cause. The DNA gave D and trimming, while V, J and clone size come from that table. In all, the sample holds about 100,000 clones, and 70% to 80% of those were seen once. Roughly a third of the sample is taken by the ten largest.

From the germline V gene, CDR1 is KGHSH and CDR2 is LQKENI. Including cysteine and phenylalanine, the CDR3 has 15 amino acids. Only the CDR3 DNA is retained, 45 bases long and in frame from the first base. Trimming at the junction amounts to 3 bases on V and 4 bases on J, and the germline ends lie 12 bases apart. The sample taken for sequencing was peripheral blood. Recombination joined TRBV18 with TRBJ2-2; TRBD2 is a possible D gene, resting on 6 matching bases. The receptor's source is a man in his 70s with active or convalescent COVID-19. This receptor carries the CDR3 CASSPWGEFTGELFF. The nucleotide sequence is TGTGCCAGCTCACCGTGGGGGGAGTTCACCGGGGAGCTGTTTTTT. The variable domain in full, with residues beyond the CDR3 obtained from the reference TRBV18 and TRBJ2-2 genes, is NAGVMQNPRHLVRRRGQEARLRCSPMKGHSHVYWYRQLPEEGLKFMVYLQKENIIDESGMPKERFSAEFPKEGPSILRIQQVVRGDSAAYFCASSPWGEFTGELFFGEGSRLTVL.